These T cell receptor beta chains were read from a single sample in a study of Ad26.COV2.S vaccination and SARS-CoV-2 variants. This table comes from immunoSEQ multiplex PCR, and its TCRdb copy is limited to in-frame clones, with some not included. This sample carries 350,000 to 450,000 clones, 85% of them seen once, and the ten largest clones take 3.3%. Source: peripheral blood, taken in a trial of Ad26.COV2.S vaccine versus placebo. Receptors originate from a person aged 18-65 years who received the Ad26.COV2.S COVID-19 vaccine or a placebo. Both conserved end residues are part of each CDR3. The order of the fields is J gene, V gene, clone size, CDR3 protein. Clone sizes are given selectively: once, few, many, or a class where the clone is expanded.

J gene: TRBJ1-1
V gene: TRBV9
clone size: .
CDR3 protein: CASSPRRVGEAFF

J gene: TRBJ2-3
V gene: TRBV29-1
clone size: .
CDR3 protein: CSDLTAVAPDTQYF

J gene: TRBJ2-2
V gene: TRBV24-1
clone size: many
CDR3 protein: CATSDWNSGRATGELFF

J gene: TRBJ2-2
V gene: TRBV10-3
clone size: once
CDR3 protein: CAIRGDRAGGELFF

J gene: TRBJ2-2
V gene: TRBV18
clone size: .
CDR3 protein: CASSPGLTGAGELFF

J gene: TRBJ1-5
V gene: TRBV2
clone size: .
CDR3 protein: CASSETGDPNQPQHF

J gene: TRBJ1-6
V gene: TRBV11-2
clone size: .
CDR3 protein: CASSLQGTGGISPLHF

J gene: TRBJ1-5
V gene: TRBV27
clone size: .
CDR3 protein: CASSLSVNQPQHF

J gene: TRBJ2-1
V gene: TRBV19
clone size: .
CDR3 protein: CASQWTSGYNEQFF

J gene: TRBJ2-7
V gene: TRBV6-5
clone size: .
CDR3 protein: CASSRAGGTSNEQYF

J gene: TRBJ2-4
V gene: TRBV3-1/TRBV3-2
clone size: .
CDR3 protein: CASSPDSHIQYF

J gene: TRBJ1-5
V gene: TRBV11-3
clone size: .
CDR3 protein: CASSFYGRGDSNQPQHF

J gene: TRBJ2-1
V gene: TRBV5-1
clone size: .
CDR3 protein: CASSAGQGRNNEQFF

J gene: TRBJ2-2
V gene: TRBV19
clone size: .
CDR3 protein: CASSIFWDRGVELFF